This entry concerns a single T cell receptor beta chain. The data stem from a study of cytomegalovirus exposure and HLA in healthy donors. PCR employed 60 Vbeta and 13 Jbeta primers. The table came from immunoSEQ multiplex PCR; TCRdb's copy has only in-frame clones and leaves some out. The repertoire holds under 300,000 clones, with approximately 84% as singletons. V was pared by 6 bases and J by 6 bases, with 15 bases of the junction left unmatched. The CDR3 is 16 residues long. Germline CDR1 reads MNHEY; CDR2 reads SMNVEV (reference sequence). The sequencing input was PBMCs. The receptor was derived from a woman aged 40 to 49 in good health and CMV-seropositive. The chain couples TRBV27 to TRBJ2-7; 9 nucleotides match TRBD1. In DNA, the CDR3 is TGTGCCAGCAGCAAACGCAAGGGACAGGGAAACGTCGAGCAGTACTTC. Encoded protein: CASSKRKGQGNVEQYF.